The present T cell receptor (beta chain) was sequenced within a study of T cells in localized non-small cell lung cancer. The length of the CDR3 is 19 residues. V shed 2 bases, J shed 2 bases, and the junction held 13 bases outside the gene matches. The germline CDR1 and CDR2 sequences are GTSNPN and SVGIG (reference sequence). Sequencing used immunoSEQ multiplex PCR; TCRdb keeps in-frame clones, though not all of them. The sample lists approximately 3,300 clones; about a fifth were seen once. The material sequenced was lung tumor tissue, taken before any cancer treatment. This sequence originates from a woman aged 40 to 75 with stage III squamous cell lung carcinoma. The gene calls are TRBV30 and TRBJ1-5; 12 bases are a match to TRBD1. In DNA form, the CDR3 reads TGTGCCTGGAGTTCCTCCCGGGGACAGGGGGCGCGAGGCAATCAGCCCCAGCATTTT. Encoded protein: CAWSSSRGQGARGNQPQHF.